The T cell receptor (beta chain) under discussion was sequenced for a study of TIL therapy for anti-PD-1-resistant metastatic lung cancer. The immunoSEQ assay was v3. Clones were sequenced by immunoSEQ multiplex PCR, and TCRdb holds only the in-frame ones, with some missing. The table lists some 12,000 clones, 50% to 75% of them singletons. This clone came up a few times. The V segment lost 5 bases and the J segment 4 bases; nucleotides outside the gene matches: 0. Germline V gene lookup returns CDR1 SEHNR and CDR2 FQNEAQ (reference sequence). The CDR3 is made up of 14 amino acids. Time point in this sample: pre-treatment sample, taken before nivolumab and TIL therapy. Tumor tissue came from excised metastases, mostly pleural nodules or supraclavicular lymph nodes.

The sequence was collected from a person aged 25-79 years with non-small cell lung cancer. V is TRBV7-9 and J is TRBJ2-1, with 12 positions matching TRBD2. This specimen consisted of tumor tissue, obtained at baseline. The CDR3 is CASSGLAGYNEQFF. CDR3 bases: TGTGCCAGCAGCGGACTAGCGGGGTACAATGAGCAGTTCTTC.